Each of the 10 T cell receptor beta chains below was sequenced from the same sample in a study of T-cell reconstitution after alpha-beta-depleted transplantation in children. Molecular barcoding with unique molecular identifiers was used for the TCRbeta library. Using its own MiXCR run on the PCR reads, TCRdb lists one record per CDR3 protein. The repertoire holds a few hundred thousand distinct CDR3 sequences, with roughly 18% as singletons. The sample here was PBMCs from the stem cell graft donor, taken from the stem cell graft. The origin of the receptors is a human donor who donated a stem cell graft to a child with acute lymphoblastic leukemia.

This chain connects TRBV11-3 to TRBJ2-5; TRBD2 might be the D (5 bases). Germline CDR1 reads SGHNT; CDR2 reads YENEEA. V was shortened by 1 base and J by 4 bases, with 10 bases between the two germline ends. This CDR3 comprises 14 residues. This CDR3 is CASSLGSGIETQYF. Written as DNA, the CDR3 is TGTGCCAGCAGCTTAGGGTCCGGGATAGAGACCCAGTACTTC.

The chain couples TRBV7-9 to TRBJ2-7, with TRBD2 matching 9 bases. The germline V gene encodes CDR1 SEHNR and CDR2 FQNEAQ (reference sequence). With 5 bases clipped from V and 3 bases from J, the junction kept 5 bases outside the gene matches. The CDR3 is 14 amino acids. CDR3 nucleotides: TGTGCCAGCAGCGCGGGACTAGCTTACTACGAGCAGTACTTC. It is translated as CASSAGLAYYEQYF.

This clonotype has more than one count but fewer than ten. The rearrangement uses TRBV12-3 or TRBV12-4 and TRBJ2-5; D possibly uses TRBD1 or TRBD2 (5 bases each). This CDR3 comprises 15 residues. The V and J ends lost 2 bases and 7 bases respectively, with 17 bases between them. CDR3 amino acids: CASSLPGDGEGTQYF. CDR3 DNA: TGTGCCAGCAGTTTACCCGGGGACGGCGAGGGGACCCAGTACTTC.

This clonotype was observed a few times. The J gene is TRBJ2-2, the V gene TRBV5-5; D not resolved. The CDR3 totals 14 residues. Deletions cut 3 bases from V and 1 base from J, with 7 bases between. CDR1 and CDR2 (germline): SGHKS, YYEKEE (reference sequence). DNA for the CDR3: TGTGCCAGCAGCTCCGAGCGGAACACCGGGGAGCTGTTTTTT. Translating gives CASSSERNTGELFF.

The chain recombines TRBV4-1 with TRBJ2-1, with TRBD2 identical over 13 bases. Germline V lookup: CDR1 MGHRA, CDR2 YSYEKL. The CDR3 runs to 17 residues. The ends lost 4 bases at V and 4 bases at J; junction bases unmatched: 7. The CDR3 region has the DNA TGCGCCAGCAGCCTTCGGACTAGCGGGAGATATTACAATGAGCAGTTCTTC. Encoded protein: CASSLRTSGRYYNEQFF.

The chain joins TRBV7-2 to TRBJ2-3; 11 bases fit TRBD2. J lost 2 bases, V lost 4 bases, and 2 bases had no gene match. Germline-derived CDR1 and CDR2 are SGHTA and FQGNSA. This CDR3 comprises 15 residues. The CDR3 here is CASSWGLADTDTQYF. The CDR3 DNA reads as TGTGCCAGCAGCTGGGGACTAGCGGACACAGATACGCAGTATTTT.

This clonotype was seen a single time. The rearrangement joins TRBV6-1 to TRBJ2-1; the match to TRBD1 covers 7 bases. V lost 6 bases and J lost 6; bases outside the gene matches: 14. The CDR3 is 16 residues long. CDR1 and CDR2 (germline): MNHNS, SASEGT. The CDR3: CASSPPGTVRGNEQFF. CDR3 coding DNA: TGTGCCAGCAGCCCCCCCGGGACAGTAAGGGGCAATGAGCAGTTCTTC.

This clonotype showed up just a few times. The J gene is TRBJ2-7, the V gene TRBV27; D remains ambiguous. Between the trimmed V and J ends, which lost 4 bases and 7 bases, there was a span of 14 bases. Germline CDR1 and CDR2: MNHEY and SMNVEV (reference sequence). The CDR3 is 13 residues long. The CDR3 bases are TGTGCCAGCAGTTCGTCCCTCTCTTGGGAGCAGTACTTC. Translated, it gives CASSSSLSWEQYF.

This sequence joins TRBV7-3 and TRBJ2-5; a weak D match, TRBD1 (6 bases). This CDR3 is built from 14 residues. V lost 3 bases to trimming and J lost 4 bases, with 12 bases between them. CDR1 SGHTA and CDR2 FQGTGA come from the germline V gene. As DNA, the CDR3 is TGTGCCAGCAGCTTTAATAGGGGGAGAGAGACCCAGTACTTC. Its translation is CASSFNRGRETQYF. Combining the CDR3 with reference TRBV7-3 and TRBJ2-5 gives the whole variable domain GAGVSQTPSNKVTEKGKYVELRCDPISGHTALYWYRQSLGQGPEFLIYFQGTGAADDSGLPNDRFFAVRPEGSVSTLKIQRTERGDSAVYLCASSFNRGRETQYFGPGTRLLVL.

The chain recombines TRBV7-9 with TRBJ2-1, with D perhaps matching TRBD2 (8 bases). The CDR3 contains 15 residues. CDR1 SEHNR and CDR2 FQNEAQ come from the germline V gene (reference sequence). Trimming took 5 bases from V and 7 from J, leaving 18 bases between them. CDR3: CASSAGLGGGNEQFF. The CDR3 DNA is TGTGCCAGCAGCGCGGGACTAGGGGGCGGGAATGAGCAGTTCTTC.